One sample yielded the 9 T cell receptor beta chains listed below, sequenced in a study of blood T cells in healthy people across ages. Together with a sample-barcoded 5' primer, a J-beta primer mix was included in a second PCR lasting about 7 to 12 cycles. One entry per CDR3 protein results from TCRdb running MiXCR on the 5' RACE reads. Seen here are 650,000 to 900,000 distinct CDR3 sequences, roughly 60% observed once, and the top ten hold roughly a quarter. The sample comprised blood. The receptor source for this set is a young man in good health.

The J gene is TRBJ2-7, the V gene TRBV6-2 or TRBV6-3, with D maybe TRBD2 (5 bases). The ends were cut back, 5 bases at V and 3 bases at J, with 20 bases in the middle. The CDR3 spans 16 residues. Germline V gives CDR1 MNHEY, CDR2 SVGEGT. CDR3 residues: CASSKPIEGRRYEQYF. CDR3 nucleotides: TGTGCCAGCAGTAAACCAATCGAGGGAAGGCGCTACGAGCAGTACTTC.

Remarks on this clonotype: A read error may produce the germline difference seen at one junction end. The chain combines TRBV9 with TRBJ2-3; 7 bases are a match to TRBD1. CDR1 and CDR2 (germline): SGDLS, YYNGEE. The CDR3 sequence is 16 residues long. The CDR3 DNA reads TGCGCCAGCAGCGTAGAATCAGGGGGACCAACAGATACGCAGTATTTT. Translating gives CASSVESGGPTDTQYF.

This chain connects TRBV7-3 to TRBJ2-1; D possibly corresponds to TRBD1 (6 bases). The CDR3 totals 15 residues. In germline, CDR1 is SGHTA, CDR2 FQGTGA. Trimming left V 5 bases short and J 7 bases short, with 18 bases between. The CDR3 protein is CASSPSSGAINEQFF. The CDR3 DNA sequence: TGTGCCAGCAGCCCGTCGTCAGGGGCAATAAATGAGCAGTTCTTC.

The rearrangement joins TRBV30 to TRBJ1-2; 7 bases align to TRBD1. The germline gives CDR1 GTSNPN, CDR2 SVGIG (reference sequence). This CDR3 region has 15 residues. Unmatched junction bases numbered 8, after V lost 0 bases and J lost 4 bases. The CDR3 DNA is TGTGCCTGGAGTGTACGTCACAGGGGAGGCTATGGCTACACCTTC. The encoded protein is CAWSVRHRGGYGYTF.

The chain has TRBV2 and TRBJ2-5; D unclear. Between the trimmed V and J ends, which lost 7 bases and 2 bases, there was a span of 17 bases. The length of the CDR3 is 15 residues. Germline V gene lookup returns CDR1 SNHLY and CDR2 FYNNEI. Written as DNA, the CDR3 is TGTGCCAGCACCCGAGAGGTAGGGCCTCAAGAGACCCAGTACTTC. Encoded protein: CASTREVGPQETQYF. The whole variable domain, filled in from reference TRBV2 and TRBJ2-5, reads EPEVTQTPSHQVTQMGQEVILRCVPISNHLYFYWYRQILGQKVEFLVSFYNNEISEKSEIFDDQFSVERPDGSNFTLKIRSTKLEDSAMYFCASTREVGPQETQYFGPGTRLLVL.

This clonotype was picked up a small number of times. The chain links TRBV29-1 to TRBJ2-3, with 11 bases fitting TRBD1. The CDR3 contains 15 residues. Germline-derived CDR1 and CDR2 are SQVTM and ANQGSEA. V lost 2 bases, J lost 5 bases, and 6 bases stayed unmatched. CDR3: CSVEYLGQGVDTQYF. The CDR3 nucleotides read TGCAGCGTTGAATATTTGGGACAGGGGGTAGATACGCAGTATTTT.

This clonotype was counted a few times. The chain employs TRBV5-4 and TRBJ1-6; 7 bases agree with TRBD1. Germline CDR1 reads SGHNT; CDR2 reads YYREEE (reference sequence). V was pared by 4 bases and J by 5 bases, with 6 bases of the junction left unmatched. The CDR3 is 15 residues long. CDR3 sequence reads: CASSTGDGDNSPLHF. In DNA form, the CDR3 reads TGTGCCAGCAGCACAGGGGATGGGGATAATTCACCCCTCCACTTT.

This chain uses TRBV29-1 with TRBJ2-5; 9 nucleotides match TRBD2. CDR1 and CDR2 from the germline V gene are SQVTM and ANQGSEA. The CDR3 has 10 residues. The DNA for the CDR3 is TGCGCGGGGGGGCTTGAGACCCAGTACTTC. It is translated as CAGGLETQYF.

This clonotype was picked up a small number of times. The rearrangement links TRBV6-1 to TRBJ2-4, with D maybe TRBD1 (7 bases). There are 15 residues in the CDR3. Trimming took off 4 bases at V and 4 bases at J, with 14 bases between the two ends. Germline V gene sequence: CDR1 MNHNS, CDR2 SASEGT. CDR3 region: CASSGWTGGKNIQYF. In DNA form, the CDR3 reads TGTGCCAGCAGTGGATGGACAGGAGGGAAAAACATTCAGTACTTC.